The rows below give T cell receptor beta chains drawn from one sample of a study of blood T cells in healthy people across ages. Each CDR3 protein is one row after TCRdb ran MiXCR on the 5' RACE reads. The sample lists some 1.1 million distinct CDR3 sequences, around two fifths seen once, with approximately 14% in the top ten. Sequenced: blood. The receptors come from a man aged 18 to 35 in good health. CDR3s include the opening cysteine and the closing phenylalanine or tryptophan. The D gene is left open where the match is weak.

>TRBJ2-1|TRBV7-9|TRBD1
CASSDSNRDRVDGNEQFF
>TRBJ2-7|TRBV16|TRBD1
CASSQVEDRESSYNEQYF
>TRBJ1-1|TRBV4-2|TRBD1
CASSQEVRGQGVGTEAFF
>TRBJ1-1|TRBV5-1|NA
CASSLSGPDLNTEAFF
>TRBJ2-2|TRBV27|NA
CASSLWARDTGELFF
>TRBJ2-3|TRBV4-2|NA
CATEGDTDTQYF
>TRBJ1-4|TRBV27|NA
CASRQPNEKLFF
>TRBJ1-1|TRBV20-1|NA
CSARDQGRMNTEAFF
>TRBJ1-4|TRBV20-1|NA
CSATAGREKLFF
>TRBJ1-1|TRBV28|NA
CASSPPEGVTEVFF
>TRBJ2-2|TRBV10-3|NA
CAISESGTYTGELFF
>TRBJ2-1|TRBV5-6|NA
CASSLWGGPYNEQFF
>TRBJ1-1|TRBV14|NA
CASSGDGVNTEAFF
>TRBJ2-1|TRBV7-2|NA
CASSLGYGKTEQFF
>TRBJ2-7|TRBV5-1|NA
CASSLEGDPQYF
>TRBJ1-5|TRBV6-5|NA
CASSYREGTLRGNQPQHF
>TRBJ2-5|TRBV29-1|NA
CSERDARGETQYF
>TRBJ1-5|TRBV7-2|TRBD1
CASSFGQGPNQPQHF
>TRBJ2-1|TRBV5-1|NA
CASSGGPPTYNEQFF
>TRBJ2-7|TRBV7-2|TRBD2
CASSSGTSYEQYF
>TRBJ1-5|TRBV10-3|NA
CAIRGEGGNQPQHF
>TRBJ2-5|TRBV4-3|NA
CASSQDGGGASGQETQYF
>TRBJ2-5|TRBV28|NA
CASRDIETQYF
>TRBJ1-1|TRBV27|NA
CASRGIHRVQRDTEAFF
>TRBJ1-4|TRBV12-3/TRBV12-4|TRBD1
CASSDKDRSGDEKLFF
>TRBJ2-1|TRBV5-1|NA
CASSLYGWVRGISYNEQFF